This note documents a single T cell receptor (beta chain) sequence. Its antigen remains unidentified. The sample originates from a study of radiation and T cells in renal cell carcinoma. The CDR3 contains 15 residues. Trimming cost V 0 bases and J 5 bases, with 13 bases left between them. From germline, CDR1 is MGHRA and CDR2 YSYEKL. Study results and limitations: Top tumor clonotypes rose in blood 2 weeks post-radiation, then contracted.

Time point here: blood 2 weeks post-SBRT. This sample's treatment: 15 Gy SBRT to primary tumor, nephrectomy 4 weeks later. The assay was immunoSEQ multiplex PCR, and TCRdb's table has in-frame clones only and misses some. In the table there are 120,000 or so clones, about 81% of which are singletons. Sequencing used blood, obtained from a patient whose treatment included radiotherapy and nephrectomy. The sequence came from a man between 50 and 59 years old with renal cell carcinoma. The chain links TRBV4-1 to TRBJ2-5, with D maybe TRBD2 (6 bases). Here the CDR3 DNA reads TGCGCCAGCAGCCAAGAGGGAGTAGGAGGGGAGACCCAGTACTTC. It is translated as CASSQEGVGGETQYF.